These T cell receptor beta chains were read from a single sample in a study of T cell changes during pregnancy in multiple sclerosis. Repertoires were generated with immunoSEQ multiplex PCR, while TCRdb's copy carries only in-frame clones and drops some. Here the sample spans about 75,000 clones, around 94% being singletons. The input for sequencing was CD4+ T cells from peripheral blood mononuclear cells, taken after pregnancy. Receptors originate from a female donor with multiple sclerosis, enrolled in a pregnancy study. CDR3s include the opening cysteine and the closing phenylalanine or tryptophan. Fields, in order: J gene, clone size, V gene, D gene, CDR3 protein, CDR3 DNA. The D gene is left open where the match is weak. Not every row has a clone size; where given, it reads once, few, many or a size class.

j_gene: TRBJ2-7
abundance: -
v_gene: TRBV28
d_gene: -
CDR3aa: CASRAPGELYEQYF
CDR3nt: TGTGCCAGCAGAGCCCCCGGGGAACTCTACGAGCAGTACTTC

j_gene: TRBJ1-1
abundance: -
v_gene: TRBV10-3
d_gene: TRBD1
CDR3aa: CAISDLGQGNTEAFF
CDR3nt: TGTGCCATCAGTGACCTTGGACAGGGGAACACTGAAGCTTTCTTT

j_gene: TRBJ2-1
abundance: -
v_gene: TRBV10-2
d_gene: -
CDR3aa: CAATGRQYDEQFF
CDR3nt: TGCGCCGCGACAGGAAGACAATACGATGAGCAGTTCTTC

j_gene: TRBJ1-1
abundance: -
v_gene: TRBV7-2
d_gene: -
CDR3aa: CASSLDRVSTEAFF
CDR3nt: TGTGCCAGCAGCTTAGACAGGGTGTCTACTGAAGCTTTCTTT

j_gene: TRBJ1-5
abundance: -
v_gene: TRBV5-8
d_gene: -
CDR3aa: CASSIQGASNQPQHF
CDR3nt: TGTGCCAGCAGCATACAGGGTGCTAGCAATCAGCCCCAGCATTTT

j_gene: TRBJ2-5
abundance: -
v_gene: TRBV5-1
d_gene: TRBD1
CDR3aa: CASSLGGTGTQGTQYF
CDR3nt: TGCGCCAGCAGCTTGGGGGGGACAGGGACCCAAGGGACCCAGTACTTC

j_gene: TRBJ1-1
abundance: few
v_gene: TRBV19
d_gene: -
CDR3aa: CASSQGLLNTEAFF
CDR3nt: TGTGCCAGTAGTCAGGGACTGCTGAACACTGAAGCTTTCTTT

j_gene: TRBJ2-7
abundance: -
v_gene: TRBV30
d_gene: -
CDR3aa: CAWSYDGSPAGYEQYF
CDR3nt: TGTGCCTGGAGTTACGACGGGAGTCCCGCAGGATACGAGCAGTACTTC

j_gene: TRBJ1-4
abundance: -
v_gene: TRBV7-9
d_gene: -
CDR3aa: CASSSRRGEKLFF
CDR3nt: TGTGCCAGCAGCTCCCGTAGGGGGGAAAAACTGTTTTTT

j_gene: TRBJ2-7
abundance: -
v_gene: TRBV27
d_gene: TRBD2
CDR3aa: CASRNVGPGGEQYF
CDR3nt: TGTGCCAGCAGGAATGTAGGCCCGGGAGGGGAGCAGTACTTC

j_gene: TRBJ2-1
abundance: -
v_gene: TRBV7-2
d_gene: TRBD2
CDR3aa: CASSLGSSGQNEQFF
CDR3nt: TGTGCCAGCAGCTTAGGGTCTAGCGGGCAGAATGAGCAGTTCTTC

j_gene: TRBJ1-2
abundance: -
v_gene: TRBV29-1
d_gene: -
CDR3aa: CSVDAGNTF
CDR3nt: TGCAGCGTTGACGCAGGGAACACCTTC

j_gene: TRBJ1-1
abundance: -
v_gene: TRBV10-2
d_gene: -
CDR3aa: CASTRTTGPGTEAFF
CDR3nt: TGCGCCAGCACCCGTACGACAGGTCCCGGCACTGAAGCTTTCTTT

j_gene: TRBJ2-3
abundance: -
v_gene: TRBV29-1
d_gene: -
CDR3aa: CSVGLYTDTQYF
CDR3nt: TGCAGCGTCGGACTGTACACAGATACGCAGTATTTT

j_gene: TRBJ2-4
abundance: -
v_gene: TRBV11-2
d_gene: TRBD2
CDR3aa: CASSLQRDYIQYF
CDR3nt: TGTGCCAGCAGCTTACAGCGGGATTACATTCAGTACTTC

j_gene: TRBJ2-3
abundance: -
v_gene: TRBV13
d_gene: -
CDR3aa: CASSFSVTDTQYF
CDR3nt: TGTGCCAGCAGCTTTTCAGTCACAGATACGCAGTATTTT

j_gene: TRBJ2-7
abundance: -
v_gene: TRBV27
d_gene: -
CDR3aa: CASSPLGGGEGEQYF
CDR3nt: TGTGCCAGCAGTCCCTTAGGGGGGGGAGAGGGCGAGCAGTACTTC